This T cell receptor beta chain was found in a study of glioma-infiltrating T cells. Findings and caveats of the study: Non-neoplastic patients had below-expected tissue-blood divergence, while all gliomas exceeded expectation. Only very few CDR3 sequences appeared in both tissue and blood.

Using RNA template, CDR3s of TCR alpha and beta were amplified with iRepertoire arm-PCR. Input was about 85-450 ng of tissue mRNA or PBMC total RNA. One entry per CDR3 protein, called by TCRdb with MiXCR from the multiplex PCR reads. The data contain 150,000 to 200,000 distinct CDR3 sequences, roughly two fifths of them singletons. As to this clonotype: Antigen unknown.

The ends were cut back, 2 bases at V and 2 bases at J, with 11 bases in the middle. CDR3 length equals 15 residues. In germline, CDR1 is SGHDT, CDR2 YYEEEE. This TCR came from a human donor with low-grade glioma or glioblastoma, undergoing nonglioma brain surgery, or in good health (not recorded which). This rearrangement joins TRBV5-6 to TRBJ2-1, with D unresolved. The sequencing sample was made of glioma tissue, nonneoplastic brain tissue, or PBMCs (not recorded which). Here the CDR3 DNA reads TGTGCCAGCAGCTTACGGGTACCTACCTACAATGAGCAGTTCTTC. This sequence encodes CASSLRVPTYNEQFF.